The T cell receptor beta chain described here comes from a study of blood T cell repertoires in COVID-19 (TCRdb year 2020). With respect to the entire study: Collaborator samples came from the United States, Italy and Spain and covered acute and convalescent phases of COVID-19. The prospective study material was composed of cDNA or gDNA derived from T cells, B-cell-depleted T cells, or PBMCs. Deeply sampled blood TCRbeta repertoires from subjects exposed to, actively infected with, or recovered from COVID-19 were included in the dataset. The repertoires were released in a freely available public database meant as a resource for research on the immune response to SARS-CoV-2. Samples were obtained from the ongoing ImmuneRACE study (first 160 participants) and from roughly 1,300 subjects provided by 6 global collaborators. The sample metadata nearly always contained a de-identified subject ID, COVID-19 status, age in years and sex. Where HLA class I and class II types were available, the types were taken from metadata supplied by the sample provider, not from assay-based typing. General findings and caveats noted by the study authors: The quantity of clinical and demographic metadata differed by source and by participant and was supplied without curation.

Collaborating institutions collected whole blood in K2EDTA tubes following their own protocols. For TCRbeta analysis, collaborators shipped samples in one of three forms: frozen whole blood, isolated PBMCs, or DNA extracted from either of those sample types. Measured from the cysteine to the phenylalanine, the CDR3 is 14 residues long. Here the CDR3 DNA is all that survives: 42 bases in frame from base 1. Clipping removes 3 bases from V and 6 bases from J, with 5 as the unmatched junction base count. CDR1 and CDR2, per the germline V gene, are SGHAT and FQNNGV. Comments on this clone: Its antigen remains unidentified. No base quality information exists; no much larger clone differs at one position.

TCRbeta CDR3 regions were amplified from genomic DNA by means of the immunoSEQ Assay, a bias-controlled multiplex PCR. In the original analysis: Nucleated cell counts per sample were estimated from amplification of reference gene primers within the assay. To quantify the absolute abundance of each unique TCRbeta CDR3 rearrangement, sequence reads were collapsed and filtered. For each sample, productive Simpson clonality was calculated as the square root of Simpson's diversity index across productive rearrangements. In TCRdb, the immuneACCESS table is reduced to in-frame sequences with V and J assigned. These tables do not hold every clone; where another copy was compared, an unresolved V gene accounts for under half, and the others remain unexplained. That table is the source of V, J and clone size, and D and trimming were worked out from the DNA. Across this sample there are more than 90,000 clones, with more than 75% seen only once. Approximately 1.3% of the sample lies in the top ten.

Sequenced input: peripheral blood. The rearrangement joined TRBV11-2 to TRBJ1-2, with 9 bases aligning to TRBD1. The source of this sequence is a man between 35 and 55 years old with acute or convalescent COVID-19. The CDR3 loop reads CASSFVQGADGYTF. In nucleotide form, the sequence is TGTGCCAGCAGCTTCGTACAGGGGGCCGATGGCTACACCTTC.